These 24 T cell receptor beta chains were all obtained from the same sample, sequenced in a study of T cell repertoires in cytomegalovirus infection. TCRdb re-analysed the reads in MiXCR, keeping a single row per CDR3 protein. The sample carries about 920,000 distinct CDR3 sequences, around 29% recorded once. Their specific antigens are unknown. Sequences were derived from cultured CD8+ T cells from PBMCs, sampled from culture after CMV antigen stimulation. The receptors were gathered from a human donor in good health (CMV status not recorded). Some clones in this sample may be carry-over from other donors' samples.

This sequence joins TRBV13 and TRBJ1-2, with TRBD1 identical over 7 bases. Germline V gene data show CDR1 as PRHDT and CDR2 as FYEKMQ (reference sequence). The J segment lost 8 bases and the V segment lost 4 bases, leaving 7 bases of the junction unmatched. The length of the CDR3 is 13 residues. CDR3 in amino acids: CASSSGQVGGYTF. CDR3 in DNA: TGTGCCAGCAGCTCTGGACAGGTGGGGGGCTACACCTTC.

The J gene is TRBJ2-2, the V gene TRBV6-1; 13 nucleotides line up with TRBD2. The germline CDR1 and CDR2 sequences are MNHNS and SASEGT. The CDR3 has 18 residues. V lost 5 bases to trimming and J lost 2 bases; unmatched junction nucleotides: 8. The CDR3 DNA is TGTGCCAGCAGTCCTACGGGACTAGCGGGGCGTAACACCGGGGAGCTGTTTTTT. Encoded protein: CASSPTGLAGRNTGELFF.

This clonotype was found many times. The CDR3 sequence is CASSIGVTGELFF. CDR3 nucleotides: TGTGCCAGCAGCATCGGGGTCACCGGGGAGCTGTTTTTT. The gene calls are TRBV7-8 and TRBJ2-2, with D tentatively TRBD2 (5 bases). The CDR3 has 13 residues. V was trimmed by 5 bases and J by 4 bases, leaving 8 bases between them. Germline V gene data show CDR1 as SGHVS and CDR2 as FQNEAQ.

V usage is TRBV5-4 and J usage is TRBJ1-2, with TRBD1 identical over 8 bases. This CDR3 is built from 16 residues. J lost 5 bases, V lost 4 bases, and 13 bases had no gene match. CDR1 is SGHNT and CDR2 is YYREEE in the germline V gene (reference sequence). The CDR3 bases are TGTGCCAGCAGCCCCTGGACAGGGAGTGTAGAATATGGCTACACCTTC. Amino acids: CASSPWTGSVEYGYTF.

The sample holds one count of this clonotype. The chain uses TRBV20-1 and TRBJ1-2; 9 bases are a match to TRBD1. CDR3 length equals 15 residues. Germline V gives CDR1 DFQATT, CDR2 SNEGSKA (reference sequence). The V segment lost 0 bases and the J segment 2 bases; nucleotides outside the gene matches: 4. The CDR3 DNA follows: TGCAGTGCTAGAGATTTCGGGACAGGGAACTATGGCTACACCTTC. Translated: CSARDFGTGNYGYTF.

The rearrangement joins TRBV6-1 to TRBJ1-2; TRBD1 matches at 12 bases. With V trimmed by 3 bases and J by 4 bases, 3 bases remained unmatched. The CDR3 has 15 residues. Per germline, CDR1 MNHNS and CDR2 SASEGT. The CDR3 loop is CASSEGQGATYGYTF. In DNA, the CDR3 is TGTGCCAGCAGTGAGGGACAGGGGGCAACCTATGGCTACACCTTC.

V and J are TRBV19 and TRBJ2-1; 8 bases are a match to TRBD2. CDR3 length: 18 amino acids. Trimming took 2 bases from V and 0 from J; bases not matched to a gene: 9. Germline assignment: CDR1 LNHDA and CDR2 SQIVND (reference sequence). As DNA, the CDR3 is TGTGCCAGTAGTATACTCCCAACCAGCGGGGGCTCCTACAATGAGCAGTTCTTC. As protein: CASSILPTSGGSYNEQFF.

The rearrangement links TRBV9 to TRBJ1-2; D might be TRBD1 (5 bases). The V end was cut by 0 bases, the J end by 6 bases, with 15 bases between. The V gene's germline CDR1 is SGDLS and CDR2 YYNGEE. CDR3 length: 15 residues. CDR3 loop: CASSVEARGKDGYTF. CDR3 bases: TGTGCCAGCAGCGTAGAGGCTCGGGGGAAGGATGGCTACACCTTC.

V usage is TRBV18 and J usage is TRBJ1-1; the D is unclear. Per germline, CDR1 KGHSH and CDR2 LQKENI. The V end lost 0 bases, the J end lost 2 bases, and 7 bases lay between the germline ends. The CDR3 extends over 14 amino acids. CDR3 coding DNA: TGTGCCAGCTCACCACCTCAAACTAACACTGAAGCTTTCTTT. This codes for CASSPPQTNTEAFF.

Worth noting for this clonotype: One end of the junction fails to match germline, which may point to a read error. The chain uses TRBV7-6 and TRBJ1-1; D is undetermined. The CDR3 totals 15 residues. The germline V gene encodes CDR1 SGHVS and CDR2 FNYEAQ. In DNA form, the CDR3 reads TGTGCCAGCAACTTAAGAGGGCTGATGAACACTGAAGCTTTCTTT. It is translated as CASNLRGLMNTEAFF.

This clonotype appeared a few times. The J gene is TRBJ1-2, the V gene TRBV6-5, with D uncertain. Trimming removed 7 bases at V and 4 bases at J, with 16 bases between. The length of the CDR3 is 14 residues. Germline V gives CDR1 MNHEY, CDR2 SVGAGI. The CDR3 DNA sequence: TGTGCCAGCACCACCCGCGGTACCGGCTATGGCTACACCTTC. Its protein is CASTTRGTGYGYTF.

For the CDR3, the DNA is TGTGCCACCAGTGACCAGGTGGGGGGTAGCCCCTACAATGAGCAGTTCTTC. This encodes CATSDQVGGSPYNEQFF. The rearrangement links TRBV24-1 to TRBJ2-1, with a possible D match to TRBD2 (6 bases). The CDR3 extends over 17 amino acids. V gave up 4 bases and J gave up 2 bases, with 17 bases separating them. Germline assignment: CDR1 KGHDR and CDR2 SFDVKD.

This clonotype was seen more than once but under ten times. The J gene is TRBJ1-4, the V gene TRBV12-5; D may be TRBD1 (5 bases). V was cut by 3 bases and J by 6 bases, with 14 bases left in between. This CDR3 contains 15 residues. Germline lookup yields CDR1 LGHNT and CDR2 FRNRAP. CDR3 sequence (DNA): TGTGCTAGTGGTTTCTTCGGGACGGGTGATGAAAAACTGTTTTTT. Amino acid sequence: CASGFFGTGDEKLFF.

J is TRBJ1-6 and V is TRBV9; D remains unclear. The ends were cut back, 0 bases at V and 10 bases at J, with 8 bases in the middle. The germline V gene has CDR1 SGDLS and CDR2 YYNGEE. CDR3 size: 13 residues. The DNA for the CDR3 is TGTGCCAGCAGCGTAGTGGGGAACTCACCCCTCCACTTT. Translating gives CASSVVGNSPLHF. Full variable domain (rest looked up from reference TRBV9 and TRBJ1-6): DSGVTQTPKHLITATGQRVTLRCSPRSGDLSVYWYQQSLDQGLQFLIQYYNGEERAKGNILERFSAQQFPDLHSELNLSSLELGDSALYFCASSVVGNSPLHFGNGTRLTVT.

This rearrangement joins TRBV19 to TRBJ2-3; 8 bases fit TRBD1. Per germline, CDR1 LNHDA and CDR2 SQIVND (reference sequence). Unmatched junction bases numbered 9, after V lost 2 bases and J lost 8 bases. The CDR3 consists of 15 residues. This CDR3 reads CASSISSRGRGTQYF. In DNA form, the CDR3 reads TGTGCCAGTAGTATATCATCCAGGGGGCGAGGTACGCAGTATTTT.

This clonotype was seen repeatedly, ten times or more. V gene TRBV27 combines with J gene TRBJ2-1; 7 positions match TRBD2. The CDR3 runs to 15 residues. Germline values: CDR1 MNHEY, CDR2 SMNVEV (reference sequence). Trimming took 6 bases from V and 0 from J; bases not matched to a gene: 5. This chain's CDR3 is CASSPRGSSYNEQFF. CDR3 in DNA: TGTGCCAGCAGCCCGCGGGGGAGCTCCTACAATGAGCAGTTCTTC.

The V and J genes are TRBV19 and TRBJ1-5; the D gene is possibly TRBD1 (5 bases). CDR3 size: 16 residues. The germline gives CDR1 LNHDA, CDR2 SQIVND (reference sequence). Trimming took off 7 bases at V and 1 base at J, with 17 bases between the two ends. CDR3 in amino acids: CASTNIGTASNQPQHF. The CDR3 DNA follows: TGTGCCAGTACCAATATCGGGACGGCAAGCAATCAGCCCCAGCATTTT.

This clonotype was counted between two and nine times. The chain joins TRBV7-6 to TRBJ2-7, with 9 bases lining up with TRBD2. The CDR3 contains 16 residues. With V trimmed by 0 bases and J by 4 bases, 7 bases remained unmatched. Looked up from germline, CDR1 is SGHVS and CDR2 is FNYEAQ. CDR3 nucleotides: TGTGCCAGCAGCTTAGCGTTAGCGGGGGCCTTGTACGAGCAGTACTTC. It encodes CASSLALAGALYEQYF.

The chain uses TRBV5-1 and TRBJ2-5; 7 bases fit TRBD2. Germline CDR1 and CDR2: SGHRS and YFSETQ. J was trimmed by 0 bases and V by 3 bases; bases with no gene match: 2. This CDR3 spans 14 amino acids. CDR3 sequence reads: CASSWGGDQETQYF. CDR3 DNA: TGCGCCAGCAGCTGGGGAGGGGACCAAGAGACCCAGTACTTC.

This clonotype was observed a handful of times. V gene TRBV27 combines with J gene TRBJ1-2, with 8 nucleotides matching TRBD1. CDR3 length: 15 residues. Germline V gives CDR1 MNHEY, CDR2 SMNVEV (reference sequence). Unmatched junction bases numbered 6, after V lost 0 bases and J lost 6 bases. Written as DNA, the CDR3 is TGTGCCAGCAGTTTATCTGCCAGGGGGCTTCATGGCTACACCTTC. The encoded protein is CASSLSARGLHGYTF.

V gene TRBV5-5 combines with J gene TRBJ2-6; no clear D gene. The germline gives CDR1 SGHKS, CDR2 YYEKEE (reference sequence). This CDR3 has 14 amino acids. V gave up 4 bases and J gave up 4 bases, with 9 bases separating them. The CDR3 loop is CASSPGPGANVLTF. The CDR3 DNA reads as TGTGCCAGCAGCCCCGGACCCGGGGCCAACGTCCTGACTTTC. Drawing the rest from reference TRBV5-5 and TRBJ2-6, the complete variable domain is DAGVTQSPTHLIKTRGQQVTLRCSPISGHKSVSWYQQVLGQGPQFIFQYYEKEERGRGNFPDRFSARQFPNYSSELNVNALLLGDSALYLCASSPGPGANVLTFGAGSRLTVL.

The rearrangement uses TRBV12-3 or TRBV12-4 and TRBJ1-2; D is unclear. The CDR3 extends over 13 amino acids. V was clipped by 6 bases and J by 8 bases, with 16 bases between them. The CDR3 coding sequence is TGTGCCAGCAGATTGAGCCTAAAGGCCGGCTACACCTTC. Translated, it gives CASRLSLKAGYTF.

This sequence joins TRBV27 and TRBJ1-1, with a weak D call TRBD1 (6 bases). CDR1 is MNHEY, CDR2 SMNVEV, per germline (reference sequence). V lost 8 bases, J lost 8 bases, and 18 bases lay in between. The CDR3 has 13 residues. CDR3 nucleotides: TGTGCCAGCTCGTCCTACAGGGTAGCCGAAGCTTTCTTT. It encodes CASSSYRVAEAFF.

The CDR3 DNA reads TGTGCCAGCAGTTTCAGACAGGGCGGCGGGGAGCTGTTTTTT. Translating it yields CASSFRQGGGELFF. The chain joins TRBV6-5 to TRBJ2-2; 7 bases map to TRBD1. The CDR3 is 14 residues long. The ends lost 4 bases at V and 7 bases at J; junction bases unmatched: 6. From germline, CDR1 is MNHEY and CDR2 SVGAGI.